These T cell receptor beta chains were read from a single sample in a study of cytomegalovirus exposure and HLA in healthy donors. The repertoire was sequenced with immunoSEQ multiplex PCR; TCRdb's copy has only in-frame clones and lacks some. Of 70,000 to 95,000 clones in the sample, roughly 58% were seen once. Input material: PBMCs. Receptors originate from a woman in her thirties in good health and CMV-seropositive. The CDR3 runs from the conserved cysteine through the conserved F or W. The D gene is left open where the match is weak. Size tells how often a clone was seen (once, few, many) or the class of an expanded clone, and some rows leave it out.

- - TRBJ1-5 TRBV2 CASSEWDTYSNQPQHF TGTGCCAGCAGTGAATGGGACACGTATAGCAATCAGCCCCAGCATTTT
- - TRBJ2-7 TRBV2 CASSDGRGEVEQYF TGTGCCAGCAGTGATGGTAGAGGGGAGGTCGAGCAGTACTTC
- - TRBJ2-7 TRBV29-1 CSVRGTDSYEQYF TGCAGCGTTAGAGGGACTGACTCCTACGAGCAGTACTTC
- - TRBJ1-4 TRBV19 CASSRPPAGGEKLFF TGTGCCAGTAGTAGGCCGCCGGCCGGCGGTGAAAAACTGTTTTTT
TRBD1 few TRBJ1-3 TRBV7-8 CASSSPTGVRTGNTIYF TGTGCCAGCAGTTCTCCTACAGGGGTTAGAACTGGAAACACCATATATTTT
- - TRBJ1-2 TRBV28 CASSFEFYGYTF TGTGCCAGCAGTTTTGAGTTCTATGGCTACACCTTC
- - TRBJ2-7 TRBV11-3 CASSTESSYEQYF TGTGCCAGCAGCACGGAGTCTTCCTACGAGCAGTACTTC
- - TRBJ1-3 TRBV12-5 CASGSGVNSGNTIYF TGTGCTAGTGGTTCGGGAGTAAACTCTGGAAACACCATATATTTT
TRBD2 - TRBJ2-3 TRBV11-3 CASSLRSGLSTDTQYF TGTGCCAGCAGCTTACGATCGGGACTAAGCACAGATACGCAGTATTTT
- - TRBJ1-2 TRBV4-1 CASSQDQGTYGYTF TGCGCCAGCAGCCAAGATCAGGGGACCTATGGCTACACCTTC
- - TRBJ2-5 TRBV18 CASSPPMSQGKETQYF TGTGCCAGCTCACCACCGATGAGTCAGGGGAAAGAGACCCAGTACTTC
TRBD2 - TRBJ2-7 TRBV5-1 CASSLVLAGGSHEQYF TGCGCCAGCAGCTTGGTTCTAGCGGGGGGGAGCCACGAGCAGTACTTC
- - TRBJ2-2 TRBV9 CASSVDTNAGELFF TGTGCCAGCAGCGTAGACACCAATGCCGGGGAGCTGTTTTTT
TRBD1 few TRBJ2-7 TRBV6-1 CASSRTGRHEQYF TGTGCCAGCAGCCGGACAGGGCGGCACGAGCAGTACTTC
TRBD2 - TRBJ2-1 TRBV5-8 CASSFAGGYNEQFF TGTGCCAGCAGCTTTGCGGGGGGTTACAATGAGCAGTTCTTC
- - TRBJ1-5 TRBV27 CASSLGGISNQPQHF TGTGCCAGCAGTTTAGGGGGCATTAGCAATCAGCCCCAGCATTTT